Sequencing of this T cell receptor beta chain was carried out in a study of blood T cell repertoires in COVID-19. Study overall: Specimens from acute and convalescent COVID-19 originated in the United States, Italy and Spain. In each case, the material was cDNA or gDNA derived from T cells, B-cell-depleted T cells, or PBMCs.

Patients from Seattle were sampled longitudinally, starting during active infection. The data were produced by immunoSEQ multiplex PCR, yet TCRdb's version contains in-frame clones alone and is incomplete. This sample has 100,000 to 150,000 clones, with approximately 90% found just once. The CDR3 has 16 residues. Germline CDR1 LNHDA, CDR2 SQIVND (reference sequence). V lost 3 bases, J lost 4 bases, and 15 bases lay in between. The chain recombines TRBV19 with TRBJ1-4; no clear D. Sequencing input: peripheral blood. The clonotype originates from a middle-aged man with COVID-19, enrolled during active disease. In DNA form, the CDR3 reads TGTGCCAGTAGTATGGAGGGCAGGACGCTTAATGAAAAACTGTTTTTT. It translates to CASSMEGRTLNEKLFF.